This T cell receptor beta chain was identified in a study of glioma-infiltrating T cells after dendritic cell vaccination. In the study overall: Monocyte-derived dendritic cells, cultured less than 8 days with IL-4 and GM-CSF, were pulsed with autologous tumor lysate.

Up to 2 ug genomic DNA was used for TCRB CDR3 amplification. Some clones are missing from TCRdb's copy, which holds only in-frame ones; the method was immunoSEQ multiplex PCR. The data show more than 95,000 clones, about 90% seen once. Time point in this sample: after dendritic cell vaccination, including at tumor progression/relapse. Patients had residual fresh-frozen tumor tissue and more than two years of survival data. This clone showed up just once. Specimen: blood, collected after dendritic cell vaccination. The source is a human donor with glioblastoma.

The CDR3 nucleotides are TGTGCCAGCAGTTTGAGCGGCAATCAGCCCCAGCATTTT. Its translation is CASSLSGNQPQHF. This sequence joins TRBV28 and TRBJ1-5; D ambiguous. V lost 3 bases and J lost 2, with 5 bases in between. The CDR3 spans 13 residues. The germline V gene encodes CDR1 MDHEN and CDR2 SYDVKM.